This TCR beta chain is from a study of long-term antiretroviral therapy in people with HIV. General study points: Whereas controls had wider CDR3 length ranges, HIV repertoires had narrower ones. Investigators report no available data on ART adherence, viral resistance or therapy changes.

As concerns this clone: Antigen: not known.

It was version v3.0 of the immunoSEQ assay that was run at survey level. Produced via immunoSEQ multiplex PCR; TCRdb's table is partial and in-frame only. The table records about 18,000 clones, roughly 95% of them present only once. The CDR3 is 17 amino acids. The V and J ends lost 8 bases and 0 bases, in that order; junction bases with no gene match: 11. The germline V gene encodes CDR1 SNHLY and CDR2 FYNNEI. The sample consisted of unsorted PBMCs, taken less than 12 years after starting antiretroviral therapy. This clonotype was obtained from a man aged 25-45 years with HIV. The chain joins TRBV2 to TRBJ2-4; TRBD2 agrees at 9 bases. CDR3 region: CASATAASGVAKNIQYF. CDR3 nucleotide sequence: TGTGCCAGCGCGACGGCGGCTAGCGGGGTAGCCAAAAACATTCAGTACTTC.